The 3 T cell receptor beta chains presented below share a single source sample, sequenced in a study of T cells after posttransplantation cyclophosphamide. The protocol was immunoSEQ multiplex PCR, while the TCRdb copy is restricted to in-frame clones and leaves out a portion. Among around 6,900 clones listed, about 98% were seen once. The sample was naive CD8+ T cells sorted from PBMCs. Receptors originate from a woman younger than 45 in good health and a related stem cell transplant donor.

The chain employs TRBV21-1 and TRBJ2-5; the D segment call TRBD2 is taken from the table without a DNA check. The end of the DNA fits TRBJ2-7 better, so the J call may be wrong. TRBV21-1 is a pseudogene segment. The CDR3 spans 16 residues. The CDR3 sequence: CASSKRRLAGGYEQYF. DNA of the CDR3: TGTGCCAGCAGCAAACGGCGACTAGCGGGGGGCTACGAGCAGTACTTC.

V gene TRBV4-3 combines with J gene TRBJ2-1; a possible D gene is TRBD2 (6 bases). This CDR3 is built from 14 residues. The V end was cut by 1 base, the J end by 7 bases, with 11 bases between. CDR1 LGHNA and CDR2 YSLEER come from the germline V gene. CDR3 bases: TGCGCCAGCAGCCAAGTAGGCCTAGCGAATGAGCAGTTCTTC. It yields the protein CASSQVGLANEQFF.

V gene TRBV9 combines with J gene TRBJ1-2; the match to TRBD1 covers 7 bases. After removal of 0 bases from V and 4 bases from J, the junction contained 12 bases not matched to a gene. Germline V gene data show CDR1 as SGDLS and CDR2 as YYNGEE. The CDR3 extends over 17 amino acids. CDR3 in DNA: TGTGCCAGCAGCGTAGGAGACAGGGCTTCTCGGATCTATGGCTACACCTTC. Encoded protein: CASSVGDRASRIYGYTF.